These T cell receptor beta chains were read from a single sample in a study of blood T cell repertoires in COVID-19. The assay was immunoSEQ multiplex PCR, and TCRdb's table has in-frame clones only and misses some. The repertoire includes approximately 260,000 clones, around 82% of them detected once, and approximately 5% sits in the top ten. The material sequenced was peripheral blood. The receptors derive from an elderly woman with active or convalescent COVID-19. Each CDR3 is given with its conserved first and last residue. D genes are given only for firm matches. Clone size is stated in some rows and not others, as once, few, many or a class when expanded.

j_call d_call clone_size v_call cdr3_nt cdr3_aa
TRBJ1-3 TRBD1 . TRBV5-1 TGCGCCAGCAGCCTGGGACAGGCAAGCCCCTCTGGAAACACCATATATTTT CASSLGQASPSGNTIYF
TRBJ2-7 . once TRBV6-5 TGTGCCAGCAGTCCTTTGGGGGGATCGAGTTACGAGCAGTACTTC CASSPLGGSSYEQYF
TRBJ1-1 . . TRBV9 TGTGCCAGCAGCGTAGCCGAGGTGTCCACTGAAGCTTTCTTT CASSVAEVSTEAFF
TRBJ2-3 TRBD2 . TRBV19 TGTGCCAGTAAACTACTAGCGGGTCCTCGGGATACGCAGTATTTT CASKLLAGPRDTQYF
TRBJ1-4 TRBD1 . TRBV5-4 TGTGCCAGCAGCCCCCCAGGGGGAAAACTGTTTTTT CASSPPGGKLFF
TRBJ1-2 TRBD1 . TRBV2 TGTGCCAGCAGTCGGACAGGGGTACTCCCCTATGGCTACACCTTC CASSRTGVLPYGYTF
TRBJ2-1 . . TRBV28 TGTGCCAGCAGATCGACTAGCTCCTACAATGAGCAGTTCTTC CASRSTSSYNEQFF
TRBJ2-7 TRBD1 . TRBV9 TGTGCCAGCAGCGTAGCTGAGGGGGCGCACTACGAGCAGTACTTC CASSVAEGAHYEQYF
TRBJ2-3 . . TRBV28 TGTGCCAGCAGCCCAGGAGGGGTAGATACGCAGTATTTT CASSPGGVDTQYF
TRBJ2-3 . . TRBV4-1 TGCGCCAGCAGCTCGGCCCTCTCTCAGAGGGTGAGTGGCACAGATACGCAGTATTTT CASSSALSQRVSGTDTQYF